Below are 13 T cell receptor beta chains sequenced from a single sample in a study of regulatory T cells in long-lasting Graves disease. Time point indicated: persistent/refractory GD, antithyroid drugs over 5 years with positive TRAb. Isolated PBMC RNA provided the starting material for the TCR library. Library construction for TCR beta used iRepertoire HTBI primers and Arm-PCR of CDR3 regions. TCRdb re-analysed the multiplex PCR reads in MiXCR, keeping a single row per CDR3 protein. Of roughly 500,000 distinct CDR3 sequences in the sample, about 22% are singletons; the top ten hold less than 9%. This sample comprised peripheral blood mononuclear cells (PBMCs), obtained when the disease was refractory, from a patient treated with antithyroid drugs. Receptors originate from a female donor with Graves disease.

The chain has TRBV20-1 and TRBJ1-1; D remains unclear. Per the germline V gene, CDR1 is DFQATT and CDR2 is SNEGSKA (reference sequence). CDR3 size: 13 residues. V was pared by 4 bases and J by 5 bases, with 14 bases between. The CDR3 loop reads CSANRDPATEAFF. CDR3 nucleotides: TGCAGTGCTAACCGGGATCCAGCGACTGAAGCTTTCTTT.

This clonotype was seen a few times. V usage is TRBV6-9 and J usage is TRBJ2-5; TRBD1 matches at 9 bases. V gave up 3 bases and J gave up 6 bases; unmatched junction bases: 8. CDR1 is MNHGY and CDR2 is SVAAGI in the germline V gene. The CDR3 consists of 15 residues. Here the CDR3 DNA reads TGTGCCAGCAGTTACTTGGGACAGGGAGAAAAGACCCAGTACTTC. Its translation is CASSYLGQGEKTQYF.

The rearrangement joins TRBV3-1 to TRBJ1-2, with D unclear. The germline V gene has CDR1 LGHDT and CDR2 YNNKEL (reference sequence). CDR3 length equals 14 residues. V lost 0 bases, J lost 2 bases, and 7 bases lay in between. DNA of the CDR3: TGTGCCAGCAGCCAAGATCCGGGAAACTATGGCTACACCTTC. Its translation is CASSQDPGNYGYTF.

This chain connects TRBV7-2 to TRBJ1-2; no definite D call. V lost 2 bases to trimming and J lost 1 base, with 14 bases between them. Germline V gene data show CDR1 as SGHTA and CDR2 as FQGNSA. The CDR3 length is 16 residues. The CDR3 DNA is TGTGCCAGCAGCTTACACGGGTTGTCGTTTAACTATGGCTACACCTTC. Translated: CASSLHGLSFNYGYTF.

The rearrangement uses TRBV5-6 and TRBJ1-1; D remains unclear. The germline gives CDR1 SGHDT, CDR2 YYEEEE. Trimming took 1 base from V and 0 from J, leaving 10 bases between them. The CDR3 is 15 residues long. CDR3 sequence (DNA): TGTGCCAGCAGCTTGATGTCAGGTTTGAACACTGAAGCTTTCTTT. As protein: CASSLMSGLNTEAFF.

This clonotype was detected only a few times. This may be a read error: a much more frequent sequence differs by one nucleotide. J is TRBJ2-7 and V is TRBV6-1; D unresolved. V was shortened by 4 bases and J by 3 bases, with 4 bases between the two germline ends. Germline values: CDR1 MNHNS, CDR2 SASEGT. This CDR3 has 11 amino acids. The CDR3 nucleotides are TGTGCCAGCAGTGCCTTCTACGAGCAGTACTTC. Encoded protein: CASSAFYEQYF.

V and J are TRBV10-3 and TRBJ2-5; 7 nucleotides align to TRBD1. Unmatched junction bases numbered 6, after V lost 6 bases and J lost 2 bases. This CDR3 has 14 amino acids. CDR1 and CDR2 (germline): ENHRY, SYGVKD. The CDR3 DNA reads as TGTGCCATCAGCCACCAGACAGGGCAAGAGACCCAGTACTTC. Protein product: CAISHQTGQETQYF.

The chain uses TRBV9 and TRBJ1-1; no clear D. Trimming shortened V by 3 bases and J by 0 bases, and 15 bases separated the two germline ends. CDR1 is SGDLS and CDR2 is YYNGEE in the germline V gene. The length of the CDR3 is 16 residues. The CDR3 region has the DNA TGTGCCAGCAGCGGAGAAGTTGCAAGTCTGAACACTGAAGCTTTCTTT. Protein product: CASSGEVASLNTEAFF.

This clonotype has ten or more counts. The J gene is TRBJ1-1, the V gene TRBV3-1, with D unclear. Per the germline V gene, CDR1 is LGHDT and CDR2 is YNNKEL (reference sequence). The CDR3 length is 14 residues. Trimming cost V 1 base and J 5 bases, with 11 bases left between them. The CDR3: CASSQVMPNTEAFF. The DNA of the CDR3 is TGTGCCAGCAGCCAAGTGATGCCTAATACTGAAGCTTTCTTT. The whole variable domain, filled in from reference TRBV3-1 and TRBJ1-1, reads DTAVSQTPKYLVTQMGNDKSIKCEQNLGHDTMYWYKQDSKKFLKIMFSYNNKELIINETVPNRFSPKSPDKAHLNLHINSLELGDSAVYFCASSQVMPNTEAFFGQGTRLTVV.

The V call is TRBV7-3, the J call TRBJ2-1, with 8 bases matching TRBD2. This CDR3 spans 16 amino acids. The V gene end was trimmed by 5 bases and the J gene end by 1 base; junction bases not matched to a gene: 7. Germline V CDR1 and CDR2: SGHTA, FQGTGA. The CDR3 here is CASSHKSGSSYNEQFF. In DNA form, the CDR3 reads TGTGCCAGCAGCCACAAGAGCGGGAGTTCCTACAATGAGCAGTTCTTC.

In this sample, this clonotype turned up many times. The chain joins TRBV6-2 or TRBV6-3 to TRBJ1-5; perhaps TRBD1 as D (5 bases). Germline loops: CDR1 MNHEY, CDR2 SVGEGT. Trimming pared 5 bases from V and 0 bases from J, leaving 8 bases between. This CDR3 has 14 amino acids. DNA of the CDR3: TGTGCCAGCAGTCGGACAAATAGCAATCAGCCCCAGCATTTT. Its translation is CASSRTNSNQPQHF.

This clonotype was seen repeatedly, ten times or more. CDR3 DNA sequence: TGTGCCAGCAGGGGACTCTTTACCGGGGAGCTGTTTTTT. Translation gives CASRGLFTGELFF. The rearrangement uses TRBV12-3 or TRBV12-4 and TRBJ2-2, with TRBD2 as a possible D gene (6 bases). Deletions cut 6 bases from V and 5 bases from J, with 10 bases between. The CDR3 is made up of 13 amino acids.

This clonotype was seen a single time. The chain joins TRBV6-1 to TRBJ2-1; D remains unclear. Trimming stripped 6 bases from V and 0 bases from J, with 24 bases between. Per the germline V gene, CDR1 is MNHNS and CDR2 is SASEGT. The CDR3 is 19 residues long. This CDR3 is CASSLHFFSGASSYNEQFF. The CDR3 region has the DNA TGTGCCAGCAGCCTCCATTTCTTTTCGGGCGCCAGCTCCTACAATGAGCAGTTCTTC.